The present entry profiles one TCR beta chain with its context. Its antigen remains unidentified. No base quality values were provided; no much bigger clone lies one nucleotide off. The germline V gene sets CDR1 to SNHLY and CDR2 to FYNNEI. The CDR3 contains 13 residues, cysteine and phenylalanine counted. The sequence is cut down to CDR3 DNA, 39 bases in frame from base 1. V and J are trimmed by 7 bases and 3 bases, and the gene matches miss 5 bases of the junction. The sample comes from a study of blood T cell repertoires in COVID-19 (dated by TCRdb to 2019 to 2021). Study-wide context: Samples from collaborators originated in the United States, Italy and Spain and spanned both the acute and convalescent phases of COVID-19. The material from the prospective study consisted of cDNA or gDNA derived from T cells, B-cell-depleted T cells, or PBMCs. Subjects who had been exposed to COVID-19, were actively infected with it, or had recovered from it provided the deeply sampled blood TCRbeta repertoires that made up the dataset. The repertoires were released in a freely available public database meant as a resource for research on the immune response to SARS-CoV-2. Samples came from the ongoing ImmuneRACE study (first 160 participants) plus 1,254 subjects from 6 global collaborators. A de-identified subject ID, COVID-19 status, age in years and sex were almost always included in the sample metadata. Where available, HLA class I and class II types were obtained from metadata supplied by the sample provider rather than from assay-based typing.

Collaborating institutions collected whole blood in K2EDTA tubes following their own protocols. For TCRbeta analysis, collaborators shipped samples in one of three forms: frozen whole blood, isolated PBMCs, or DNA extracted from either of those sample types. On the study overall, not on this receptor specifically: The quantity of clinical and demographic metadata differed by source and by participant and was supplied without curation.

TCRbeta CDR3 regions were amplified from genomic DNA by means of the immunoSEQ Assay, a bias-controlled multiplex PCR. For the original study's pipeline: Within the assay, amplification of reference gene primers was used to estimate how many nucleated cells each sample contained. Sequence reads were collapsed and filtered to measure the absolute abundance of every unique TCRbeta CDR3 rearrangement. For each sample, productive Simpson clonality was calculated by taking the square root of Simpson's diversity index across productive rearrangements. Held by TCRdb, this immuneACCESS table contains in-frame sequences only and omits some clones. Under half of the omission traces to an unresolved V gene where checked; the cause of the rest is unknown. V, J and clone size are taken as reported in that table, and D and trimming were inferred from the DNA itself. Within this sample are about 250,000 clones, with 70% to 85% of them counted one time only. Approximately 4.9% of the sample is taken by the ten largest.

The sequenced material came from peripheral blood. The chain links TRBV2 with TRBJ1-2, with 7 bases matching TRBD1. This receptor was identified in a woman of 80 years or more with active or convalescent COVID-19. The base sequence is TGTGCCAGCACCGGACAGGCCGACTATGGCTACACCTTC. Its protein reads: CASTGQADYGYTF.